This TCR beta chain stems from a study of T cell responses to AZD1222 COVID-19 vaccine. Overall study context: Both about-4-week and about-12-week second-dose recipients were combined.

Germline V CDR1 and CDR2: SGHAT, FQNNGV. V lost 5 bases and J 6 bases, leaving 11 bases between the germline ends. This CDR3 contains 12 residues. The assay was immunoSEQ multiplex PCR, and TCRdb's table has in-frame clones only and misses some. The profile shows almost 35,000 clones, less than 90% of them singletons. Study observations and caveats: The donor group comprised mostly white British people and more females; the analysis possibly underestimated clonal diversity. Repertoires were collected only later (after the peak T cell response had occurred). Spike-specific TCR breadth rose after two AZD1222 doses, and depth rose as well.

This clone has a single count. Its specificity is unknown. The sequence derives from an adult in good health. This chain links TRBV11-2 with TRBJ2-7; D is uncertain. The sample was peripheral blood, taken on day 0 of AZD1222 vaccination. Here the CDR3 reads CASSKFPPEQYF. The CDR3 DNA reads as TGTGCCAGCAGCAAATTTCCCCCCGAGCAGTACTTC.